The 29 T cell receptor beta chains presented below share a single source sample, sequenced in a study of T cell responses to AZD1222 COVID-19 vaccine. Assay: immunoSEQ multiplex PCR; the TCRdb copy retains only in-frame clones and omits some. The sample lists around 140,000 clones, 90% to 95% occurring once. The sample here was peripheral blood, taken after recovery from COVID-19. The receptors derive from an adult who had recovered from COVID-19.

This sequence joins TRBV2 and TRBJ1-2; perhaps TRBD1 as D (5 bases). The CDR3 runs to 14 residues. The V end was cut by 3 bases, the J end by 4 bases, with 12 bases between. The germline V gene has CDR1 SNHLY and CDR2 FYNNEI. The CDR3 here is CASSDRGFVYGYTF. Written as DNA, the CDR3 is TGTGCCAGCAGTGATAGGGGCTTCGTCTATGGCTACACCTTC.

This clone was seen just once. J is TRBJ2-7 and V is TRBV9, with D perhaps being TRBD1 or TRBD2 (5 bases each). The germline V gene has CDR1 SGDLS and CDR2 YYNGEE. V was trimmed by 0 bases and J by 0 bases, leaving 10 bases between them. The CDR3 sequence is 15 residues long. CDR3 sequence reads: CASSVVGELSYEQYF. The DNA for the CDR3 is TGTGCCAGCAGCGTAGTGGGGGAACTCTCCTACGAGCAGTACTTC.

The rearrangement joins TRBV30 to TRBJ1-1; D perhaps matches TRBD1 (6 bases). The CDR3 has 14 amino acids. Per the germline V gene, CDR1 is GTSNPN and CDR2 is SVGIG (reference sequence). Trimming took off 4 bases at V and 1 base at J, with 13 bases between the two ends. The CDR3 DNA reads as TGTGCCTGGAAGGGCCAGGGGAGGAACACTGAAGCTTTCTTT. This encodes CAWKGQGRNTEAFF. Based on the CDR3 plus reference TRBV30 and TRBJ1-1, the full variable domain is SQTIHQWPATLVQPVGSPLSLECTVEGTSNPNLYWYRQAAGRGLQLLFYSVGIGQISSEVPQNLSASRPQDRQFILSSKKLLLSDSGFYLCAWKGQGRNTEAFFGQGTRLTVV.

Here the CDR3 reads CASSLGQGITEQYF. In DNA form, the CDR3 reads TGTGCCAGCAGCCTAGGACAGGGAATTACGGAGCAGTACTTC. V is TRBV5-6 and J is TRBJ2-7, with 8 positions matching TRBD1. Trimming took 4 bases from V and 7 from J; bases not matched to a gene: 10. The V gene's germline CDR1 is SGHDT and CDR2 YYEEEE. The CDR3 is 14 residues long.

V and J are TRBV7-6 and TRBJ2-3; 9 bases are shared with TRBD2. Losses at the gene ends were 5 bases for V and 5 bases for J; bases not matched to a gene: 11. The CDR3 spans 16 residues. Per germline, CDR1 SGHVS and CDR2 FNYEAQ. CDR3 region: CASSELISGSIDTQYF. Here the CDR3 DNA reads TGTGCCAGCAGCGAACTGATTAGCGGGAGTATAGATACGCAGTATTTT. The full variable domain, rest sourced from reference TRBV7-6 and TRBJ2-3, is GAGVSQSPRYKVTKRGQDVALRCDPISGHVSLYWYRQALGQGPEFLTYFNYEAQQDKSGLPNDRFSAERPEGSISTLTIQRTEQRDSAMYRCASSELISGSIDTQYFGPGTRLTVL.

V gene TRBV4-2 combines with J gene TRBJ2-3; the D call may be TRBD1 or TRBD2 (6 bases each). Trimming pared 4 bases from V and 2 bases from J, leaving 16 bases between. Per the germline V gene, CDR1 is LGHNA and CDR2 is YNFKEQ. The CDR3 loop spans 16 amino acids. In DNA, the CDR3 is TGTGCCAGCAGCCCCCGAACAGGGCGGGACACAGATACGCAGTATTTT. Translating it yields CASSPRTGRDTDTQYF.

The chain's CDR3 is CASSLDIWNTEAFF. The CDR3 bases are TGTGCCAGCAGTCTAGATATTTGGAACACTGAAGCTTTCTTT. The chain couples TRBV28 to TRBJ1-1; D not certain. CDR1 is MDHEN, CDR2 SYDVKM, per germline. The CDR3 consists of 14 residues. V was trimmed by 5 bases and J by 1 base, leaving 11 bases between them.

The chain carries TRBV11-3 and TRBJ2-5; D gene unclear. V was cut by 2 bases and J by 1 base, with 8 bases left in between. The CDR3 runs 14 residues. Germline values: CDR1 SGHNT, CDR2 YENEEA. The CDR3 region is CASSLMAAQETQYF. The CDR3 DNA reads as TGTGCCAGCAGCTTAATGGCGGCCCAAGAGACCCAGTACTTC.

This sequence joins TRBV5-4 and TRBJ2-6; no definite D call. The CDR3 extends over 16 amino acids. Germline CDR1 reads SGHNT; CDR2 reads YYREEE (reference sequence). Trimming cost V 0 bases and J 0 bases, with 7 bases left between them. In DNA form, the CDR3 reads TGTGCCAGCAGCTTGGACATTAACTCTGGGGCCAACGTCCTGACTTTC. Protein: CASSLDINSGANVLTF. Variable domain in full (rest from reference TRBV5-4 and TRBJ2-6): ETGVTQSPTHLIKTRGQQVTLRCSSQSGHNTVSWYQQALGQGPQFIFQYYREEENGRGNFPPRFSGLQFPNYSSELNVNALELDDSALYLCASSLDINSGANVLTFGAGSRLTVL.

The V gene is TRBV28, the J gene TRBJ1-2, with D hard to call. The germline V gene has CDR1 MDHEN and CDR2 SYDVKM. The CDR3 is 13 residues long. V was shortened by 4 bases and J by 0 bases, with 6 bases between the two germline ends. The CDR3 protein is CASSSGTNYGYTF. The CDR3 DNA reads TGTGCCAGCAGTTCGGGCACTAACTATGGCTACACCTTC.

This clone was recorded once. This sequence joins TRBV30 and TRBJ1-5; D is possibly TRBD1 (5 bases). Germline CDR1 GTSNPN, CDR2 SVGIG (reference sequence). The ends were cut back, 4 bases at V and 0 bases at J, with 7 bases in the middle. This CDR3 is built from 13 residues. CDR3 sequence reads: CAWTDNSNQPQHF. The CDR3 DNA reads TGTGCCTGGACGGACAATAGCAATCAGCCCCAGCATTTT.

This clone was observed once. The CDR3 region is CASSLAGLSRNYNEQFF. The CDR3 DNA reads TGTGCCAGCAGTTTAGCCGGTCTCAGTCGAAACTACAATGAGCAGTTCTTC. V gene TRBV28 combines with J gene TRBJ2-1; no clear D. V gave up 2 bases and J gave up 3 bases, with 17 bases separating them. The CDR3 totals 17 residues. Per germline, CDR1 MDHEN and CDR2 SYDVKM.

This chain connects TRBV24-1 to TRBJ2-2; D unresolved. The CDR3 totals 15 residues. Looked up from germline, CDR1 is KGHDR and CDR2 is SFDVKD. The ends were cut back, 7 bases at V and 2 bases at J, with 13 bases in the middle. CDR3 sequence (DNA): TGTGCCACCAGAGCCGGGCCTAGTAACACCGGGGAGCTGTTTTTT. As protein: CATRAGPSNTGELFF.

J is TRBJ2-3 and V is TRBV24-1, with a tentative D call TRBD1 (6 bases). Germline CDR1 is KGHDR and CDR2 is SFDVKD. This CDR3 contains 17 residues. V lost 3 bases and J lost 2, with 17 bases in between. The CDR3 sequence is CATSDPPLDSYTDTQYF. The CDR3 region has the DNA TGTGCCACCAGTGATCCTCCCCTGGACAGTTACACAGATACGCAGTATTTT.

The J gene is TRBJ2-5, the V gene TRBV2; D perhaps matches TRBD1 (5 bases). This CDR3 region has 13 residues. V was cut by 7 bases and J by 3 bases, with 12 bases left in between. Germline-derived CDR1 and CDR2 are SNHLY and FYNNEI. Written as DNA, the CDR3 is TGTGCCAGCATTAAGGGGCGCGAAGAGACCCAGTACTTC. Protein: CASIKGREETQYF.

V is TRBV28 and J is TRBJ1-1; D gene uncertain. Deletions cut 5 bases from V and 0 bases from J, with 19 bases between. In germline, CDR1 is MDHEN, CDR2 SYDVKM. CDR3 length equals 17 residues. The CDR3 region is CASSHPTLAFMNTEAFF. CDR3 in DNA: TGTGCCAGCAGTCACCCTACCTTAGCCTTCATGAACACTGAAGCTTTCTTT.

The count of this clone is one. The chain is built from TRBV15 and TRBJ2-1; the D gene is possibly TRBD1 (5 bases). This CDR3 comprises 15 residues. The V end lost 0 bases, the J end lost 4 bases, and 10 bases lay between the germline ends. The germline V gene has CDR1 LNHNV and CDR2 YYDKDF (reference sequence). The CDR3, as DNA: TGTGCCACCAGCAGAGACAGGGCGGCATACAATGAGCAGTTCTTC. It translates to CATSRDRAAYNEQFF.

Only one count was recorded for this clone. The genes are TRBV3-1 (or the pseudogene TRBV3-2) and TRBJ2-7; the D is unclear. Germline V gives CDR1 LGHDT, CDR2 YNNKEL (reference sequence). CDR3 size: 15 residues. V lost 1 base and J 0 bases, leaving 10 bases between the germline ends. CDR3 in amino acids: CASSQGGLGSYEQYF. For the CDR3, the DNA is TGTGCCAGCAGCCAAGGTGGGTTAGGCTCCTACGAGCAGTACTTC.

This clone was observed once. The gene calls are TRBV11-2 and TRBJ1-2; D is possibly TRBD1 (6 bases). CDR1 is SGHAT and CDR2 is FQNNGV in the germline V gene. V lost 5 bases to trimming and J lost 5 bases, with 18 bases between them. The CDR3 is 15 residues long. Here the CDR3 reads CASSPAGQGTYGYTF. As DNA, the CDR3 is TGTGCCAGCAGCCCCGCCGGGCAGGGGACGTATGGCTACACCTTC. The whole variable domain, remainder taken from reference TRBV11-2 and TRBJ1-2, is EAGVAQSPRYKIIEKRQSVAFWCNPISGHATLYWYQQILGQGPKLLIQFQNNGVVDDSQLPKDRFSAERLKGVDSTLKIQPAKLEDSAVYLCASSPAGQGTYGYTFGSGTRLTVV.

The chain recombines TRBV10-1 with TRBJ2-7; 10 positions match TRBD2. The germline V gene encodes CDR1 WNHNN and CDR2 SYGVQD (reference sequence). Trimming cost V 2 bases and J 5 bases; bases outside gene matches: 9. CDR3 length: 16 residues. This chain's CDR3 is CASSEAKGLAYHEQYF. The CDR3 nucleotides are TGCGCCAGCAGTGAGGCGAAGGGACTAGCGTATCACGAGCAGTACTTC.

The chain links TRBV6-5 to TRBJ1-1; the match to TRBD1 covers 10 bases. Looked up from germline, CDR1 is MNHEY and CDR2 is SVGAGI. J lost 4 bases, V lost 5 bases, and 7 bases had no gene match. The CDR3 is 15 amino acids. CDR3 in amino acids: CASSTQTGGGTEAFF. The CDR3 nucleotides read TGTGCCAGCAGTACCCAGACAGGGGGCGGCACTGAAGCTTTCTTT.

The genes are TRBV5-1 and TRBJ2-3; maybe TRBD2 (6 bases). The CDR3 contains 14 residues. Germline values: CDR1 SGHRS, CDR2 YFSETQ. The V end lost 4 bases, the J end lost 2 bases, and 11 bases lay between the germline ends. The CDR3 loop reads CASSEGLFTDTQYF. CDR3 DNA sequence: TGCGCCAGCAGCGAGGGACTTTTCACAGATACGCAGTATTTT.

V and J are TRBV19 and TRBJ2-3; D possibly corresponds to TRBD2 (5 bases). The CDR3 extends over 15 amino acids. With 0 bases removed from V and 3 bases from J, the gap between germline ends came to 10 bases. Germline V gives CDR1 LNHDA, CDR2 SQIVND (reference sequence). CDR3: CASSIDGRSTDTQYF. As DNA, the CDR3 is TGTGCCAGTAGTATAGATGGGAGAAGTACAGATACGCAGTATTTT.

The J gene is TRBJ2-1, the V gene TRBV7-9, with D possibly being TRBD1 or TRBD2 (6 bases each). The CDR3 sequence is 15 residues long. Trimming removed 1 base at V and 5 bases at J, with 12 bases between. CDR1 SEHNR and CDR2 FQNEAQ come from the germline V gene (reference sequence). The DNA for the CDR3 is TGTGCCAGCAGCTTAGAGGGGGGCTCTCACAATGAGCAGTTCTTC. It specifies CASSLEGGSHNEQFF.

This chain joins TRBV15 and TRBJ2-7; 9 bases agree with TRBD1. The J segment lost 3 bases and the V segment lost 5 bases, leaving 5 bases of the junction unmatched. This CDR3 is built from 14 residues. CDR1 and CDR2 from the germline V gene are LNHNV and YYDKDF (reference sequence). The CDR3 region is CATSLGTGLYEQYF. Here the CDR3 DNA reads TGTGCCACCAGCCTCGGGACAGGGCTCTACGAGCAGTACTTC.

The chain combines TRBV6-1 with TRBJ1-5; no firm D call. From germline, CDR1 is MNHNS and CDR2 SASEGT. Trimming left V 1 base short and J 8 bases short, with 12 bases between. The CDR3 consists of 14 residues. CDR3 amino acids: CASSEVGRAEPQHF. The CDR3 nucleotides are TGTGCCAGCAGTGAAGTAGGACGGGCGGAGCCCCAGCATTTT.

The genes are TRBV6-5 and TRBJ1-1; TRBD1 might be the D (5 bases). The ends were cut back, 2 bases at V and 11 bases at J, with 12 bases in the middle. Germline lookup yields CDR1 MNHEY and CDR2 SVGAGI. There are 12 residues in the CDR3. CDR3 in amino acids: CASSYGGRAAFF. CDR3 sequence (DNA): TGTGCCAGCAGTTACGGTGGCAGGGCGGCTTTCTTT.

J is TRBJ2-1 and V is TRBV30, with D tentatively TRBD2 (5 bases). Germline V CDR1 and CDR2: GTSNPN, SVGIG (reference sequence). The CDR3 spans 14 residues. The V end was cut by 4 bases, the J end by 9 bases, with 19 bases between. The DNA for the CDR3 is TGTGCCTGGACGCTAGTGGACTTCCCATCTGAGCAGTTCTTC. It encodes CAWTLVDFPSEQFF.

In DNA, the CDR3 is TGTGCCAGCAGCGTAGAGGGACTAGCGGGAGCAGCCTACAATGAGCAGTTCTTC. As protein: CASSVEGLAGAAYNEQFF. The chain carries TRBV9 and TRBJ2-1, with 14 bases lining up with TRBD2. The V segment lost 0 bases and the J segment 2 bases; nucleotides outside the gene matches: 4. Germline CDR1 is SGDLS and CDR2 is YYNGEE. The CDR3 spans 18 residues.